The next 22 T cell receptor beta chains were all read from a single sample in a study of blood T cells in healthy people across ages. Then a second PCR, running roughly 6 to 11 cycles, was carried out with a sample-barcoded 5' primer and a J-beta primer mix. One entry per CDR3 protein, called by TCRdb with MiXCR from the 5' RACE reads. The sample includes hundreds of thousands of distinct CDR3 sequences, approximately 35% of them seen just once. The sample comprised blood. The receptor set was obtained from a man younger than 35 in good health.

This clonotype was counted between two and nine times. In DNA, the CDR3 is TGTGCCAGCACCGTAGGGGTTAGCAATCAGCCCCAGCATTTT. Amino acid sequence: CASTVGVSNQPQHF. The gene calls are TRBV2 and TRBJ1-5, with D possibly being TRBD1 (5 bases). Trimming shortened V by 7 bases and J by 0 bases, and 10 bases separated the two germline ends. The CDR3 contains 14 residues. CDR1 is SNHLY and CDR2 is FYNNEI in the germline V gene.

The chain combines TRBV20-1 with TRBJ2-3; possible D gene TRBD2, 6 bases. There are 13 residues in the CDR3. Germline loops: CDR1 DFQATT, CDR2 SNEGSKA (reference sequence). V was cut by 5 bases and J by 4 bases, with 13 bases left in between. This CDR3 is CSAYSGEADTQYF. CDR3 bases: TGCAGTGCTTATAGCGGAGAGGCAGATACGCAGTATTTT.

The chain links TRBV10-3 to TRBJ2-4; D unclear. From germline, CDR1 is ENHRY and CDR2 SYGVKD. The CDR3 covers 17 residues. V lost 0 bases and J 0 bases, leaving 12 bases between the germline ends. The CDR3 loop reads CAISESSPTLAKNIQYF. CDR3 sequence (DNA): TGTGCCATCAGTGAGTCGTCCCCTACCCTAGCCAAAAACATTCAGTACTTC.

This clonotype appeared a few times. The rearrangement joins TRBV5-1 to TRBJ2-7; the D is unclear. The V end was cut by 3 bases, the J end by 7 bases, with 11 bases between. CDR1 and CDR2 (germline): SGHRS, YFSETQ. The CDR3 spans 12 residues. CDR3 DNA: TGCGCCAGCAGCTCGCGCTCCAGTGAGCAGTACTTC. Protein sequence: CASSSRSSEQYF. Drawing the rest from reference TRBV5-1 and TRBJ2-7, the complete variable domain is KAGVTQTPRYLIKTRGQQVTLSCSPISGHRSVSWYQQTPGQGLQFLFEYFSETQRNKGNFPGRFSGRQFSNSRSEMNVSTLELGDSALYLCASSSRSSEQYFGPGTRLTVT.

As DNA, the CDR3 is TGTGCCAGCAGCTTAGGGGACGTCTCCTACGAGCAGTACTTC. The encoded protein is CASSLGDVSYEQYF. This chain uses TRBV7-6 with TRBJ2-7, with D perhaps given as TRBD1 or TRBD2 (5 bases each). The CDR3 is 14 residues long. The germline CDR1 and CDR2 sequences are SGHVS and FNYEAQ. Trimming shortened V by 1 base and J by 0 bases, and 7 bases separated the two germline ends.

The gene calls are TRBV29-1 and TRBJ2-1; D unresolved. V lost 3 bases to trimming and J lost 4 bases, with 13 bases between them. The CDR3 covers 14 residues. Looked up from germline, CDR1 is SQVTM and CDR2 is ANQGSEA. For the CDR3, the DNA is TGCAGCGTTGAGCCCCCTTCGTGGTACAATGAGCAGTTCTTC. It yields the protein CSVEPPSWYNEQFF.

This sequence joins TRBV28 and TRBJ2-3, with 14 bases matching TRBD2. CDR1 is MDHEN and CDR2 is SYDVKM in the germline V gene. Trimming at V came to 6 bases and at J to 6 bases, leaving 11 bases not matched to a gene. The CDR3 sequence is 17 residues long. The DNA of the CDR3 is TGTGCCAGCAGCCTCCCGACTAGCGGGGGGGCCCGGGATACGCAGTATTTT. Protein sequence: CASSLPTSGGARDTQYF. Complete variable domain (other parts from reference TRBV28 and TRBJ2-3): DVKVTQSSRYLVKRTGEKVFLECVQDMDHENMFWYRQDPGLGLRLIYFSYDVKMKEKGDIPEGYSVSREKKERFSLILESASTNQTSMYLCASSLPTSGGARDTQYFGPGTRLTVL.

The gene calls are TRBV12-3 or TRBV12-4 and TRBJ2-2, with D tentatively TRBD2 (5 bases). This CDR3 has 14 residues. V was cut by 3 bases and J by 6 bases, with 11 bases left in between. This CDR3 reads CASSFGVMPGELFF. CDR3 DNA sequence: TGTGCCAGCAGTTTCGGGGTCATGCCCGGGGAGCTGTTTTTT.

The rearrangement uses TRBV14 and TRBJ1-1; D possibly corresponds to TRBD1 (6 bases). V lost 0 bases to trimming and J lost 5 bases, with 10 bases between them. The CDR3 runs 14 residues. Germline V CDR1 and CDR2: SGHDN, FVKESK. CDR3 in amino acids: CASSQDSGVTEAFF. CDR3 coding DNA: TGTGCCAGCAGCCAAGATTCAGGGGTGACTGAAGCTTTCTTT.

In regard to this clonotype: No conserved phenylalanine or tryptophan ends this CDR3, so it is likely a read error. V gene TRBV2 combines with J gene TRBJ2-1; D not certain. Trimming shortened V by 1 base and J by 0 bases, and 4 bases separated the two germline ends. The CDR3 length is 14 residues. CDR1 and CDR2 (germline): SNHLY, FYNNEI. This CDR3 reads CASSEVRSYNEQFL. The CDR3 nucleotides are TGTGCCAGCAGTGAAGTGCGCTCCTACAATGAGCAGTTCTTA.

This clonotype was seen a few times. V is TRBV29-1 and J is TRBJ2-5; TRBD2 agrees at 7 bases. The V gene's germline CDR1 is SQVTM and CDR2 ANQGSEA. V shed 4 bases, J shed 2 bases, and the junction held 4 bases outside the gene matches. The CDR3 runs 13 residues. The CDR3 reads CSVVWGGQETQYF. CDR3 DNA sequence: TGCAGCGTTGTTTGGGGGGGACAAGAGACCCAGTACTTC. Variable domain in full (rest from reference TRBV29-1 and TRBJ2-5): SAVISQKPSRDICQRGTSLTIQCQVDSQVTMMFWYRQQPGQSLTLIATANQGSEATYESGFVIDKFPISRPNLTFSTLTVSNMSPEDSSIYLCSVVWGGQETQYFGPGTRLLVL.

Concerning this clonotype: A clone one base away is much larger, so this may be a read error. The chain joins TRBV27 to TRBJ1-6; D not resolved. Germline assignment: CDR1 MNHEY and CDR2 SMNVEV (reference sequence). This CDR3 region has 12 residues. V lost 6 bases and J lost 7, with 7 bases in between. The chain's CDR3 is CASRDRNSPLHF. In nucleotides, the CDR3 is TGTGCCAGCAGGGATAGGAATTCACCCCTCCACTTT.

The chain carries TRBV5-5 and TRBJ2-5, with TRBD1 matching over 7 bases. The DNA end lines up better with TRBJ2-7; the J call may be wrong. CDR1 SGHKS and CDR2 YYEKEE come from the germline V gene (reference sequence). The CDR3 length is 13 residues. CDR3 region: CASSPMTGSEQYF. The CDR3 nucleotides are TGTGCCAGCAGCCCCATGACAGGGTCCGAGCAGTACTTC.

J is TRBJ2-5 and V is TRBV12-3 or TRBV12-4, with D possibly TRBD1 on 5 matching bases. The CDR3 length is 14 residues. Trimming left V 4 bases short and J 0 bases short, with 9 bases between. CDR3 nucleotides: TGTGCCAGCAGTTCGGACACGCACCAAGAGACCCAGTACTTC. Translation gives CASSSDTHQETQYF.

The chain couples TRBV6-6 to TRBJ1-3; no clear D. V was clipped by 5 bases and J by 4 bases, with 12 bases between them. Germline V gene lookup returns CDR1 MNHNY and CDR2 SVGAGI (reference sequence). The CDR3 runs 14 residues. CDR3 loop: CASSDRSGGNTIYF. CDR3 coding DNA: TGTGCCAGCAGTGATAGGTCCGGGGGAAACACCATATATTTT.

The chain joins TRBV29-1 to TRBJ1-1, with D possibly matching TRBD1 (5 bases). Between the trimmed V and J ends, which lost 5 bases and 0 bases, there was a span of 10 bases. The CDR3 length is 13 residues. Germline loops: CDR1 SQVTM, CDR2 ANQGSEA. Here the CDR3 reads CSVYRTMNTEAFF. CDR3 in DNA: TGCAGCGTTTACAGGACTATGAACACTGAAGCTTTCTTT.

This clonotype showed up just a few times. This chain links TRBV28 with TRBJ2-2; D remains ambiguous. In germline, CDR1 is MDHEN, CDR2 SYDVKM. V was shortened by 10 bases and J by 0 bases, with 12 bases between the two germline ends. The CDR3 has 14 amino acids. CDR3: CATEQSANTGELFF. The CDR3, as DNA: TGTGCCACCGAGCAGAGCGCGAACACCGGGGAGCTGTTTTTT.

This clonotype turned up a few times. The genes are TRBV7-9 and TRBJ2-5, with D perhaps matching TRBD1 or TRBD2 (5 bases each). CDR1 is SEHNR, CDR2 FQNEAQ, per germline (reference sequence). This CDR3 has 15 residues. Trimming cost V 5 bases and J 5 bases, with 18 bases left between them. The CDR3 coding sequence is TGTGCCAGCAGCCCCCGGGACCTCCTGCCTGAGACCCAGTACTTC. Translation: CASSPRDLLPETQYF.

The CDR3 spells CASSDSPSYEQYF. CDR3 sequence (DNA): TGTGCCAGCAGTGACAGTCCCTCCTACGAGCAGTACTTC. The J gene is TRBJ2-7, the V gene TRBV6-1; no reliable D call. The CDR3 runs to 13 residues. Germline values: CDR1 MNHNS, CDR2 SASEGT. Trimming removed 3 bases from V and 0 bases from J, with 6 bases in between.

The chain combines TRBV20-1 with TRBJ1-2, with 10 bases lining up with TRBD1. Germline values: CDR1 DFQATT, CDR2 SNEGSKA (reference sequence). J was trimmed by 5 bases and V by 0 bases; bases with no gene match: 6. The CDR3 covers 15 residues. The CDR3 coding sequence is TGCAGTGCTAGAGATCCCGGGACAGGGGAATATGGCTACACCTTC. This encodes CSARDPGTGEYGYTF.

The chain is built from TRBV6-5 and TRBJ2-3; D may correspond to TRBD1 or TRBD2 (5 bases each). Germline CDR1 and CDR2: MNHEY and SVGAGI. This CDR3 is 15 amino acids long. Trimming removed 6 bases at V and 4 bases at J, with 17 bases between. CDR3: CASRSSLGTADTQYF. CDR3 nucleotide sequence: TGTGCCAGCAGAAGCTCACTGGGGACGGCAGATACGCAGTATTTT.

This clonotype was detected a few times. The chain employs TRBV20-1 and TRBJ1-2, with 7 bases identical to TRBD1. The J segment lost 1 base and the V segment lost 2 bases, leaving 7 bases of the junction unmatched. From germline, CDR1 is DFQATT and CDR2 SNEGSKA (reference sequence). The CDR3 consists of 15 residues. Here the CDR3 reads CSARQGVVVNYGYTF. As DNA, the CDR3 is TGCAGTGCTAGACAGGGGGTAGTCGTTAACTATGGCTACACCTTC.